The rows below give T cell receptor beta chains drawn from one sample of a study of blood T cells in healthy people across ages. TCRdb reanalysed the 5' RACE reads using MiXCR and keeps one entry per CDR3 protein. The data show under 800,000 distinct CDR3 sequences, with around 46% seen just once and roughly 19% held by the top ten. Specimen: blood. Source of these receptors: a woman aged 60 to 75 in good health. Each CDR3 is given with its conserved first and last residue. Each record gives: D gene, V gene, J gene, clone size, CDR3 length, CDR3 DNA, CDR3 protein. D genes are given only for firm matches. Rows give clone size only sometimes, using once, few, many, or a class for an expanded clone.

>TRBD1|TRBV20-1|TRBJ1-5|few|14
TGCAGTGCTATGCTGGACAGGGGGACTCAGCCCCAGCATTTT
CSAMLDRGTQPQHF
>-|TRBV7-3|TRBJ2-7|-|17
TGTGCCAGCAGCTCTGTTTCCAGGGGCCGGGTTGAGGGCGAGCAGTACTTC
CASSSVSRGRVEGEQYF
>TRBD2|TRBV28|TRBJ2-1|few|15
TGTGCCAGCAGTTGGGGGGGGATGAACGACAATGAGCAGTTCTTC
CASSWGGMNDNEQFF
>-|TRBV7-9|TRBJ2-5|many|13
TGTGCCAGCAGCCCCAGGGGTCCAGAGACCCAGTACTTC
CASSPRGPETQYF
>TRBD1|TRBV11-2|TRBJ2-6|few|20
TGTGCCAGCAGCTTAGTAGGGGGGACAGGGAGGTTCTCTGGGGCCAACGTCCTGACTTTC
CASSLVGGTGRFSGANVLTF
>-|TRBV27|TRBJ1-1|-|17
TGTGCCAGCAGTTTATCGATAATTACAGGGAGGAACACTGAAGCTTTCTTT
CASSLSIITGRNTEAFF
>TRBD1|TRBV7-2|TRBJ2-6|-|18
TGTGCCAGCAGCTTATGGGTCAGGGGGAGCTCTGGGGCCAACGTCCTGACTTTC
CASSLWVRGSSGANVLTF
>TRBD1|TRBV9|TRBJ1-1|-|14
TGTGCCAGCAGCGCACAGGGGGCCGGCACTGAAGCTTTCTTT
CASSAQGAGTEAFF
>-|TRBV15|TRBJ2-5|few|15
TGTGCCACCAGCAGAGACTTAGTAGTCGCAGAGACCCAGTACTTC
CATSRDLVVAETQYF
>-|TRBV6-2/TRBV6-3|TRBJ1-2|few|12
TGTGCCAGCAGCACAGTTAACTATGGCTACACCTTC
CASSTVNYGYTF
>-|TRBV10-3|TRBJ2-7|-|12
TGTGCCATCAGTGACGCCCTCTACGAGCAGTACTTC
CAISDALYEQYF
>TRBD2|TRBV7-2|TRBJ2-3|-|16
TGTGCCAGCAGCTCCACTAGCGGGGGAGGTGGAGATACGCAGTATTTT
CASSSTSGGGGDTQYF
>-|TRBV10-3|TRBJ2-1|once|15
TGTGCCATCAGTGGCGGCGCCCTCTCCTACAATGAGCAGTTCTTC
CAISGGALSYNEQFF
>TRBD2|TRBV7-9|TRBJ2-7|-|15
TGTGCCAGCAACCCGGGACTAGCGGGAGGTTACGAGCAGTACTTC
CASNPGLAGGYEQYF
>TRBD1|TRBV29-1|TRBJ2-5|many|14
TGCAGCGTTGATCCTTTGGGACAGGGGGAGACCCAGTACTTC
CSVDPLGQGETQYF
>-|TRBV29-1|TRBJ2-7|-|13
TGCAGCGTTACAGGGACGGTTGACTACGAGCAGTACTTC
CSVTGTVDYEQYF
>-|TRBV28|TRBJ2-3|few|14
TGTGCCAGCACCTCACCCTCTGGCACAGATACGCAGTATTTT
CASTSPSGTDTQYF
>TRBD1|TRBV5-1|TRBJ1-2|few|14
TGCGCCAGCAGCCCTGCGGACAGGGTCTATGGCTACACCTTC
CASSPADRVYGYTF
>-|TRBV6-2/TRBV6-3|TRBJ2-7|-|17
TGTGCCAGCAGTTTATTCGATGGACCCACTTTAAGCTACGAGCAGTACTTC
CASSLFDGPTLSYEQYF
>-|TRBV6-2/TRBV6-3|TRBJ1-6|-|14
TGTGCCAGCAGTTCGGCAGAGCAGAATTCACCCCTCCACTTT
CASSSAEQNSPLHF
>-|TRBV5-1|TRBJ1-1|-|14
TGCGCCAGCAGCTTGGAGTTCGGGAACACTGAAGCTTTCTTT
CASSLEFGNTEAFF
>-|TRBV29-1|TRBJ2-5|few|13
TGCAGCGTTGACGAAAGCTCTGGCGAGACCCAGTACTTC
CSVDESSGETQYF
>-|TRBV9|TRBJ1-2|-|13
TGTGCCAGCAGCGACGGGACACTGGACGGCTACACCTTC
CASSDGTLDGYTF
>TRBD2|TRBV5-4|TRBJ2-4|-|20
TGTGCCAGCAGCTTGGAGAGGCTAGCGGGGGCAACCTTAGCCAAAAACATTCAGTACTTC
CASSLERLAGATLAKNIQYF
>TRBD2|TRBV15|TRBJ2-3|-|18
TGTGCCACCAGCAGAGTAGCGCCTAGCGGGAGGGACACAGATACGCAGTATTTT
CATSRVAPSGRDTDTQYF
>-|TRBV12-3/TRBV12-4|TRBJ2-1|-|14
TGTGCCAGCAGTTGGGGTGCCGGCTACAATGAGCAGTTCTTC
CASSWGAGYNEQFF
>-|TRBV12-3/TRBV12-4|TRBJ1-2|-|15
TGTGCCAGCAGTTTGGGGTCACAGAGAAGTCGAGGCTACACCTTC
CASSLGSQRSRGYTF
>-|TRBV6-2/TRBV6-3|TRBJ1-1|-|14
TGTGCCAGCAGTTCCTCTCCCCCAAACACTGAAGCTTTCTTT
CASSSSPPNTEAFF
>-|TRBV12-3/TRBV12-4|TRBJ2-3|few|13
TGTGCCACAAGGGCGGGGAGCACAGATACGCAGTATTTT
CATRAGSTDTQYF
>TRBD1|TRBV7-9|TRBJ1-2|-|14
TGTGCCAGCAGCCCCAGGGGGGCCCAGAGTGGCTACACCTTC
CASSPRGAQSGYTF
>-|TRBV12-3/TRBV12-4|TRBJ2-6|-|14
TGTGCCAGCAGTTTCACAACTGGGGCCAGCGTCCTGACTTTC
CASSFTTGASVLTF
>TRBD2|TRBV6-4|TRBJ2-3|-|18
TGTGCCTGCAGTGACTCGGTCGGGGGGGCCTCTAGCACAGATACGCAGTATTTT
CACSDSVGGASSTDTQYF
>-|TRBV11-2|TRBJ2-1|few|15
TGTGCCAGCAGCTTAGCCCAGTCATGGTACAATGAGCAGTTCTTC
CASSLAQSWYNEQFF
>TRBD2|TRBV7-9|TRBJ2-7|many|15
TGTGCCAGCAGCTACCCCACGGCGGGAGCCTACGAGCAGTACTTC
CASSYPTAGAYEQYF
>TRBD1|TRBV6-6|TRBJ1-1|-|15
TGTGCCAGCAGTTACCCCGGACAGGGTGGGGGTGAAGCTTTCTTT
CASSYPGQGGGEAFF
>-|TRBV7-8|TRBJ2-3|-|19
TGTGCCAGCAGCCCGGTACTAGGCAGGGCCCTTTATGCCACAGATACGCAGTATTTT
CASSPVLGRALYATDTQYF
>-|TRBV7-8|TRBJ2-2|few|11
TGTGCCAGCAGCCCAGCAGGGGAGCTGTTTTTT
CASSPAGELFF
>-|TRBV29-1|TRBJ2-1|-|15
TGCAGCGTATCCAACGGGGTTGGGGACTACAATGAGCAGTTCTTC
CSVSNGVGDYNEQFF
>-|TRBV6-2/TRBV6-3|TRBJ2-7|-|15
TGTGCCAGCAAAAGTCCGGGACTTGAGGACAATGAGCAGTACTTC
CASKSPGLEDNEQYF
>TRBD2|TRBV7-2|TRBJ2-3|-|17
TGTGCCAGCAGCCCAAGATGGACTAGCGGGAACACAGATACGCAGTATTTT
CASSPRWTSGNTDTQYF
>-|TRBV11-3|TRBJ2-7|-|14
TGTGCCAGCAGAGCGTCTGGGACCAACTACGAGCAGTACTTC
CASRASGTNYEQYF
>-|TRBV19|TRBJ2-1|-|15
TGTGCCACGAATCCTGCTGGGAGCTCCTACAATGAGCAGTTCTTC
CATNPAGSSYNEQFF
>TRBD2|TRBV6-2/TRBV6-3|TRBJ2-7|few|15
TGTGCCAGCAGTTATGAACTAGCGGCCACCTACGAGCAGTACTTC
CASSYELAATYEQYF
>-|TRBV4-3|TRBJ2-1|-|16
TGCGCCAGCAGCCAAGGGGCAGGGATCTCCTACAATGAGCAGTTCTTC
CASSQGAGISYNEQFF
>-|TRBV20-1|TRBJ2-5|few|10
TGCAGTGGTGACCAAGAGACCCAGTACTTC
CSGDQETQYF
>-|TRBV29-1|TRBJ2-3|many|12
TGCAGCGTTGAGTCAGCGGCAGATACGCAGTATTTT
CSVESAADTQYF
>-|TRBV6-1|TRBJ1-3|-|14
TGTGCCAGCAGTGGTCACATTTCTGGAAACACCATATATTTT
CASSGHISGNTIYF
>-|TRBV7-2|TRBJ1-1|-|15
TGTGCCAGCAGCTTAGGTGGGGGGCTTCACACTGAAGCTTTCTTT
CASSLGGGLHTEAFF
>-|TRBV6-5|TRBJ1-1|-|16
TGTGCCAGCAGTTACGATGAGGCTGGGGCTAAGGGTGAAGCTTTCTTT
CASSYDEAGAKGEAFF
>TRBD2|TRBV12-3/TRBV12-4|TRBJ2-7|many|14
TGTGCCAGCAGATTTAGCGGGAGTCAAGGCGAGCAGTACTTC
CASRFSGSQGEQYF
>-|TRBV3-1|TRBJ1-2|-|13
TGTGCCAGCAGCCAAGGTGTTGGTAATGGCTACACCTTC
CASSQGVGNGYTF
>TRBD2|TRBV29-1|TRBJ2-1|-|15
TGCAGCGTCGAGAACACTAGCGGGGGGGGCAATGAGCAGTTCTTC
CSVENTSGGGNEQFF
>-|TRBV6-5|TRBJ2-3|-|12
TGTGCCAGCAGCCAACAACCAGACACGCAGTATTTT
CASSQQPDTQYF
>-|TRBV7-9|TRBJ1-2|many|12
TGTGCCAGCAGCTCAGGAGACTATGGCTACACCTTC
CASSSGDYGYTF
>-|TRBV10-3|TRBJ2-3|many|16
TGTGCCATCAGTGAGGCCCAGAGTTTTACGACAGATACGCAGTATTTT
CAISEAQSFTTDTQYF
>TRBD1|TRBV6-1|TRBJ2-4|-|15
TGTGTCAGCACCCAACAAGCGGGACAGGGTTATGAGCAGTACTTC
CVSTQQAGQGYEQYF
>-|TRBV12-5|TRBJ2-5|-|17
TGTGCTAGTGCCCAACATGGGAGGTCCCCGAGTTCCGATGAGCAGTACTTC
CASAQHGRSPSSDEQYF